Below are 6 T cell receptor beta chains sequenced from a single sample in a study of T cells in Graves' hyperthyroidism and ophthalmopathy. The investigators amplified TCR beta CDR3 regions from RNA transcripts. TCR CDR3 regions were first amplified by RT-PCR with HTBI primers. TCRdb analysed the multiplex PCR reads with MiXCR anew, one entry per CDR3 protein. The sample records fewer than 450,000 distinct CDR3 sequences, about a sixth being singletons. Sample: blood. Source of these receptors: a woman aged 25 to 45 with Graves' hyperthyroidism that later progressed to Graves' ophthalmopathy.

This clonotype has ten or more counts. The chain recombines TRBV28 with TRBJ2-5, with 9 bases fitting TRBD2. V was clipped by 7 bases and J by 7 bases; unmatched bases: 10. Germline assignment: CDR1 MDHEN and CDR2 SYDVKM. The CDR3 has 14 residues. This CDR3 reads CASNQGTSSGTQYF. In DNA form, the CDR3 reads TGTGCCAGCAATCAAGGGACTAGCTCTGGGACCCAGTACTTC.

The chain recombines TRBV9 with TRBJ2-5; 8 positions match TRBD1. After removal of 3 bases from V and 5 bases from J, the junction contained 12 bases not matched to a gene. Germline-derived CDR1 and CDR2 are SGDLS and YYNGEE. The CDR3 is made up of 16 amino acids. The CDR3 DNA sequence: TGTGCCAGCAGCGCCGCCCCGAGGACAGGGTCGGAGACCCAGTACTTC. Protein sequence: CASSAAPRTGSETQYF.

This clonotype was detected only a few times. The rearrangement links TRBV5-1 to TRBJ2-7; 7 bases map to TRBD2. V lost 4 bases to trimming and J lost 2 bases; unmatched junction nucleotides: 6. The CDR3 has 14 amino acids. Germline-derived CDR1 and CDR2 are SGHRS and YFSETQ. CDR3 coding DNA: TGCGCCAGCAGCAGCGGGGCTCAAACCTACGAGCAGTACTTC. Translation gives CASSSGAQTYEQYF. Looking up the rest from reference TRBV5-1 and TRBJ2-7 gives the full variable domain: KAGVTQTPRYLIKTRGQQVTLSCSPISGHRSVSWYQQTPGQGLQFLFEYFSETQRNKGNFPGRFSGRQFSNSRSEMNVSTLELGDSALYLCASSSGAQTYEQYFGPGTRLTVT.

At least ten counts were recorded for this clonotype. This sequence joins TRBV20-1 and TRBJ2-3, with TRBD2 identical over 9 bases. This CDR3 region has 13 residues. Germline CDR1 is DFQATT and CDR2 is SNEGSKA (reference sequence). V dropped 4 bases and J dropped 7; count of bases not matched to a gene: 6. The CDR3 sequence: CSANSGSINTQYF. CDR3 DNA: TGCAGTGCTAATAGCGGGAGTATAAATACGCAGTATTTT.

This chain links TRBV24-1 with TRBJ2-3; D is ambiguous. The CDR3 has 15 residues. V lost 2 bases, J lost 6 bases, and 14 bases lay in between. Germline V gene sequence: CDR1 KGHDR, CDR2 SFDVKD. The CDR3 spells CATSDSLQSVDTQYF. As DNA, the CDR3 is TGTGCCACCAGTGATTCCCTGCAATCGGTGGATACGCAGTATTTT.

The chain has TRBV19 and TRBJ1-1, with D tentatively TRBD1 (5 bases). The germline gives CDR1 LNHDA, CDR2 SQIVND (reference sequence). This CDR3 region has 16 residues. The V end lost 1 base, the J end lost 4 bases, and 16 bases lay between the germline ends. The CDR3 loop reads CASSIVGAEYFTEAFF. As DNA, the CDR3 is TGTGCCAGTAGTATAGTTGGGGCAGAGTACTTCACTGAAGCTTTCTTT.